The entry below describes one T cell receptor (beta chain). The data belong to a study of blood T cell repertoires in COVID-19. Clones were sequenced by immunoSEQ multiplex PCR, and TCRdb holds only the in-frame ones, with some missing. The table has 120,000 or so clones, just under 80% seen once. The sequenced sample consisted of peripheral blood. The receptor was isolated from a human donor in a cohort sampled during active COVID-19.

The CDR3 DNA reads TGTGCCAGCAGTTACGACAGAGGGGGCGGCTATGGCTACACCTTC. Amino acids: CASSYDRGGGYGYTF. The chain uses TRBV6-2 or TRBV6-3 and TRBJ1-2, with 7 bases aligning to TRBD1. The CDR3 sequence is 15 residues long. CDR1 MNHEY and CDR2 SVGEGT come from the germline V gene. Unmatched junction bases numbered 7, after V lost 2 bases and J lost 4 bases.